This T cell receptor beta chain was sequenced for a study of T-cell reconstitution after alpha-beta-depleted transplantation in children. Trimming removed 6 bases at V and 8 bases at J, with 20 bases between. This CDR3 region has 15 residues. CDR1 is MNHEY and CDR2 is SVGEGT in the germline V gene. TCRbeta library preparation incorporated unique molecular identifiers. TCRdb re-derived calls from the PCR reads in MiXCR, one entry per CDR3 protein. The sample carries approximately 350,000 distinct CDR3 sequences, 15% to 20% recorded once. Study-level points and caveats: Alpha-beta T cells present about two months after transplant were reported to originate from several hundred expanded graft clones. One year post-transplant, T-cell counts and diversity were largely derived from T cells produced anew. At day 60, the high TCRbeta diversity found in some patients originated from recipient T cells and thymic progenitors that had survived.

A remark on this clonotype: Its antigen is not identified.

The clonotype originates from a male patient aged 2-10 years who had a stem cell transplant for acute lymphoblastic leukemia, so the T cells may come from the graft donor. The genes are TRBV6-2 or TRBV6-3 and TRBJ2-1; possibly TRBD1 or TRBD2 for D (5 bases each). The sequences come from PBMCs, mostly from graft donor cells, collected 360 days after TCRalphabeta/CD19-depleted stem cell transplant. CDR3 amino acids: CASSPWGPRGDEQFF. The CDR3, as DNA: TGTGCCAGCAGCCCCTGGGGTCCAAGAGGGGATGAGCAGTTCTTC.